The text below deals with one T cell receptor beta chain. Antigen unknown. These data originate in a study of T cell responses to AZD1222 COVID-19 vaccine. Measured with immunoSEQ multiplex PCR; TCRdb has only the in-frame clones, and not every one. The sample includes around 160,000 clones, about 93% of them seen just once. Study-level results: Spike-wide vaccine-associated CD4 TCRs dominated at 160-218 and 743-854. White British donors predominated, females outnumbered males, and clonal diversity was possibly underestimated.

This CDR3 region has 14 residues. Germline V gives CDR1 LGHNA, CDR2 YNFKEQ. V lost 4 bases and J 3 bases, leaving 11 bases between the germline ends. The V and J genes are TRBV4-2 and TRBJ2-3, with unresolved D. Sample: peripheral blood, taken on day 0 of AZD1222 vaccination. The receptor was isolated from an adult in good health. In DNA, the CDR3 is TGTGCCAGCAGCCCATCTCAGGATACAGATACGCAGTATTTT. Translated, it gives CASSPSQDTDTQYF.